This T cell receptor (beta chain) emerged from a study of blood T cell repertoires in COVID-19. Looking at the study overall: Specimens from acute and convalescent COVID-19 originated in the United States, Italy and Spain. Sample material is recorded as cDNA or gDNA derived from T cells, B-cell-depleted T cells, or PBMCs.

Per the authors' pipeline: The assay estimated nucleated cells by amplifying reference gene primers. The repertoire was sequenced with immunoSEQ multiplex PCR; TCRdb's copy has only in-frame clones and lacks some. Clone size and V and J calls were adopted from that table, with D and trimming inferred from the DNA. The table shows 120,000 to 150,000 clones, with around 76% occurring only once. Losses at the gene ends were 3 bases for V and 5 bases for J; bases not matched to a gene: 5. This CDR3 has 14 amino acids. Germline values: CDR1 KGHSH, CDR2 LQKENI. The sequence derives from a man between 60 and 75 years old with acute or convalescent COVID-19. This chain connects TRBV18 to TRBJ2-7; TRBD1 matches at 9 bases. The sample comprised peripheral blood. The CDR3 sequence: CASSPWDRADEQYF. For the CDR3, the DNA is TGTGCCAGCTCACCGTGGGACAGGGCCGACGAGCAGTACTTC.